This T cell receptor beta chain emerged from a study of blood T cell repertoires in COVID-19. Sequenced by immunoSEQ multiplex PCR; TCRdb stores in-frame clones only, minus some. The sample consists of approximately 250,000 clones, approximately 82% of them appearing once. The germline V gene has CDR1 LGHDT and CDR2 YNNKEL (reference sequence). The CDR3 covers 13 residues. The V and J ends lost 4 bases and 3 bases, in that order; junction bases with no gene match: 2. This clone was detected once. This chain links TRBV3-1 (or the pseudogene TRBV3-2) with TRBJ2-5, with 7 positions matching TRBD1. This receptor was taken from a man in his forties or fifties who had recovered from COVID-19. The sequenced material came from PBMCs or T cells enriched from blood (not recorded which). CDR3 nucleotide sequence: TGTGCCAGCAGCCGAGACAGGGAAGAGACCCAGTACTTC. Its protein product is CASSRDREETQYF.